This T cell receptor beta chain is from a study of T cells expressing NK-cell markers. On the study more broadly: Sorted T-cell subsets CD3+CD56+NKG2C+, CD3+CD56+NKG2C- and CD3+CD56-NKG2C+ were TCR beta-sequenced. General study findings and limits: NKG2C+ dominant clonotypes from roughly 6 donors made up roughly 1.0-7.0% of CD8+ T cells. Expanded NKG2C+ T cell clones were not confirmed as HCMV-specific.

The TCR beta cDNA came from 5'RACE template switching with UMIs. TCRdb re-called the 5' RACE reads and shows each CDR3 protein once, DNA omitted. This table holds about 460,000 distinct CDR3 sequences. CDR3 length: 14 amino acids. Germline CDR1 and CDR2: SGHAT and FQNNGV. Regarding this clonotype: Antigen specificity is unknown.

This clonotype originated in a woman between 45 and 65 years old in good health. The chain has TRBV11-2 and TRBJ2-3; without DNA, the TCRdb call of TRBD2 cannot be checked. The sample comprised blood T cells: a sorted CD56 or NKG2C T cell subset, CD4+ or CD8+ T cells, or bulk PBMC T cells (not recorded which). This chain's CDR3 is CASRLAGAVLPQYF.